The 28 T cell receptor beta chains reported below all come from one sample, sequenced in a study of monozygotic twins with inflammatory bowel disease. No DNA is given; TCRdb re-called the 5' RACE reads and lists each CDR3 protein once. The table lists 150,000 to 200,000 distinct CDR3 sequences. The sequencing sample was made of blood. The source is a human donor with ulcerative colitis or Crohn's disease, or a healthy co-twin of an affected twin (not recorded which).

The rearrangement joins TRBV20-1 to TRBJ1-5. Germline CDR1 is DFQATT and CDR2 is SNEGSKA (reference sequence). The CDR3 contains 14 residues. CDR3: CSARGRGAYQPQHF.

The genes are TRBV7-2 and TRBJ1-1. Germline lookup yields CDR1 SGHTA and CDR2 FQGNSA. CDR3 length: 13 amino acids. The CDR3 is CASSQPQGLRAFF.

The rearrangement links TRBV2 to TRBJ2-7; lacking DNA, the TRBD1 call made by TCRdb goes unchecked. Germline-derived CDR1 and CDR2 are SNHLY and FYNNEI. CDR3 length: 13 amino acids. The CDR3 is CASSRTGWVEQYF.

This chain links TRBV20-1 with TRBJ2-7; there is no DNA to check the TCRdb D call of TRBD1. The germline V gene encodes CDR1 DFQATT and CDR2 SNEGSKA (reference sequence). The CDR3 is 16 amino acids. Here the CDR3 reads CSASSSRAGRTYEQYF.

The chain links TRBV20-1 to TRBJ2-7; TCRdb gives TRBD2 as the D gene, but with no DNA this cannot be confirmed. Per the germline V gene, CDR1 is DFQATT and CDR2 is SNEGSKA (reference sequence). The CDR3 totals 12 residues. This chain's CDR3 is CSASYRGYEQYF.

The chain combines TRBV20-1 with TRBJ2-3; TCRdb's D gene call, TRBD2, goes unchecked for lack of DNA. The CDR3 has 14 amino acids. From germline, CDR1 is DFQATT and CDR2 SNEGSKA (reference sequence). The chain's CDR3 is CSARLAGDTDTQYF.

The V and J genes are TRBV4-3 and TRBJ2-7; TCRdb indicates TRBD1, and absent DNA this call remains unverified. The CDR3 loop spans 16 amino acids. Germline lookup yields CDR1 LGHNA and CDR2 YSLEER. CDR3 in amino acids: CASSQGRTPSSYEQYF.

The rearrangement links TRBV6-5 to TRBJ2-7; TCRdb outputs TRBD1, but without DNA this stays unchecked. The CDR3 has 15 residues. Germline lookup yields CDR1 MNHEY and CDR2 SVGAGI. CDR3 protein: CASSYSSGGEYEQYF.

The genes are TRBV4-3 and TRBJ2-3; the D call from TCRdb, TRBD1, cannot be confirmed without DNA. The germline V gene has CDR1 LGHNA and CDR2 YSLEER. This CDR3 comprises 16 residues. CDR3 residues: CASSPGQGVRTDTQYF.

The chain joins TRBV4-3 to TRBJ2-1; TCRdb designates TRBD1, a call that cannot be tested without DNA. Germline loops: CDR1 LGHNA, CDR2 YSLEER. This CDR3 has 11 residues. The CDR3 region is CASSQGVRQFF.

The CDR3 loop reads CASSGTSGRDMQYF. This rearrangement joins TRBV7-8 to TRBJ2-4; the TCRdb D gene call, TRBD2, has no DNA to confirm it. Germline V lookup: CDR1 SGHVS, CDR2 FQNEAQ. This CDR3 contains 14 residues.

CDR3 in amino acids: CASSLRTGGTGELFF. This chain connects TRBV5-5 to TRBJ2-2; checking the TCRdb D call of TRBD1 is not possible without DNA. Germline V gene sequence: CDR1 SGHKS, CDR2 YYEKEE (reference sequence). This CDR3 comprises 15 residues.

The rearrangement links TRBV27 to TRBJ1-4; checking the TCRdb D call of TRBD1 is not possible without DNA. The germline gives CDR1 MNHEY, CDR2 SMNVEV (reference sequence). The CDR3 is 15 residues long. CDR3 region: CASSLGGAGNEKLFF.

This chain uses TRBV18 with TRBJ1-5. This CDR3 comprises 15 residues. In germline, CDR1 is KGHSH, CDR2 LQKENI. The CDR3 protein is CASSPLDREGQPQHF. The complete variable domain, with remaining parts taken from reference TRBV18 and TRBJ1-5, reads NAGVMQNPRHLVRRRGQEARLRCSPMKGHSHVYWYRQLPEEGLKFMVYLQKENIIDESGMPKERFSAEFPKEGPSILRIQQVVRGDSAAYFCASSPLDREGQPQHFGDGTRLSIL.

The chain links TRBV10-2 to TRBJ1-6; there is no DNA to check the TCRdb D call of TRBD1. CDR3 length: 13 residues. Germline assignment: CDR1 WSHSY and CDR2 SAAADI. The CDR3 loop reads CASSTGRYSPLHF.

The chain has TRBV2 and TRBJ2-1. The CDR3 extends over 15 amino acids. The germline gives CDR1 SNHLY, CDR2 FYNNEI. The CDR3: CASSEGLPVYNEQFF. Combining the CDR3 with reference TRBV2 and TRBJ2-1 gives the whole variable domain EPEVTQTPSHQVTQMGQEVILRCVPISNHLYFYWYRQILGQKVEFLVSFYNNEISEKSEIFDDQFSVERPDGSNFTLKIRSTKLEDSAMYFCASSEGLPVYNEQFFGPGTRLTVL.

This chain connects TRBV19 to TRBJ2-7; TCRdb proposes TRBD2, but this gene call is untestable without DNA. CDR1 and CDR2 from the germline V gene are LNHDA and SQIVND (reference sequence). The CDR3 has 13 residues. CDR3 in amino acids: CASMGGDLYEQYF.

This chain joins TRBV7-2 and TRBJ2-3. CDR3 length equals 11 residues. Germline-derived CDR1 and CDR2 are SGHTA and FQGNSA. CDR3 loop: CASSQADTQYF.

The V call is TRBV7-9, the J call TRBJ2-5; TCRdb indicates TRBD2, and absent DNA this call remains unverified. Per the germline V gene, CDR1 is SEHNR and CDR2 is FQNEAQ (reference sequence). This CDR3 has 15 amino acids. The CDR3 sequence: CASSLVGIGPETQYF.

V and J are TRBV5-4 and TRBJ2-1; checking the TCRdb D call of TRBD1 is not possible without DNA. The V gene's germline CDR1 is SGHNT and CDR2 YYREEE (reference sequence). The CDR3 runs to 15 residues. The CDR3 reads CASSPGTGKKGEQFF.

This chain links TRBV23-1 with TRBJ2-5; with no DNA, the TCRdb D assignment of TRBD1 cannot be verified. TRBV23-1 is placed among ORFs of uncertain function. The CDR3 covers 13 residues. CDR3 amino acids: CASRRGRGKTQYF.

CDR3: CATSGYQVQETQYF. V is TRBV24-1 and J is TRBJ2-5. Germline lookup yields CDR1 KGHDR and CDR2 SFDVKD. The CDR3 sequence is 14 residues long.

This chain uses TRBV20-1 with TRBJ1-1; there is no DNA to check the TCRdb D call of TRBD1. The CDR3 is 13 amino acids. Germline lookup yields CDR1 DFQATT and CDR2 SNEGSKA (reference sequence). The CDR3 protein is CSATGDPNTEAFF.

The chain joins TRBV12-3 or TRBV12-4 to TRBJ2-5. This CDR3 contains 12 residues. Here the CDR3 reads CASTRLEETQYF.

The V call is TRBV5-1, the J call TRBJ1-4; TCRdb outputs TRBD1, but without DNA this stays unchecked. The CDR3 is 15 residues long. Germline lookup yields CDR1 SGHRS and CDR2 YFSETQ. The CDR3 loop reads CASSPGGTANEKLFF.

The V call is TRBV19, the J call TRBJ1-4; without DNA, the TCRdb call of TRBD1 cannot be checked. This CDR3 is built from 14 residues. CDR1 and CDR2 from the germline V gene are LNHDA and SQIVND (reference sequence). CDR3 protein: CASSPRTGQEKLFF.

The V and J genes are TRBV11-2 and TRBJ2-3; without DNA, the TCRdb call of TRBD2 cannot be checked. Germline-derived CDR1 and CDR2 are SGHAT and FQNNGV. The CDR3 runs to 15 residues. CDR3 in amino acids: CASSPSTLSTDTQYF.

The chain links TRBV2 to TRBJ1-4; TCRdb outputs TRBD1, but without DNA this stays unchecked. CDR1 and CDR2 from the germline V gene are SNHLY and FYNNEI. The CDR3 sequence is 15 residues long. The CDR3 is CASSLIQGGGEKLFF.